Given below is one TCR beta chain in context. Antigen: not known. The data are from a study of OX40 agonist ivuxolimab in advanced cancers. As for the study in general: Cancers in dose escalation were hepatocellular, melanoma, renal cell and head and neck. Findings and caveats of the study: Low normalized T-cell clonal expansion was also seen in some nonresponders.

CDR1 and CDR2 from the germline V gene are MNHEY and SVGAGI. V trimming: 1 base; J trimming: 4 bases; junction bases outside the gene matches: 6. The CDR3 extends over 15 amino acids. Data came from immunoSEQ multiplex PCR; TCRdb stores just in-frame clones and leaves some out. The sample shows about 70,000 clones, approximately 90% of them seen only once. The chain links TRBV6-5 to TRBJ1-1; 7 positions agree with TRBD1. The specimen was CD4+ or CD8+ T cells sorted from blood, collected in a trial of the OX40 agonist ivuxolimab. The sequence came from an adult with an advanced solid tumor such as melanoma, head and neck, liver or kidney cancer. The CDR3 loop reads CASSYWDSLSTEAFF. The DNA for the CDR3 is TGTGCCAGCAGTTACTGGGACAGTTTGAGCACTGAAGCTTTCTTT.